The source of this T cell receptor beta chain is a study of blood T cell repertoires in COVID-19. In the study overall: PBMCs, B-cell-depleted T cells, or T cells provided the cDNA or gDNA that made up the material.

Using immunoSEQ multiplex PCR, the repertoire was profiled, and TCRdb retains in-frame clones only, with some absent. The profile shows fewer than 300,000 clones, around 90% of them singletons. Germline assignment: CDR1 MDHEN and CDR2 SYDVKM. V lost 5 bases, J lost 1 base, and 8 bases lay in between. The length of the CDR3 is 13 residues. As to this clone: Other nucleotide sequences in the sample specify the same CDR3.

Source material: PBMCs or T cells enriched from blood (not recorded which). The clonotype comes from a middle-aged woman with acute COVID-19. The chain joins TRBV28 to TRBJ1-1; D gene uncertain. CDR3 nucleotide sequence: TGTGCCAGCAGTGCCCCAGGGAACACTGAAGCTTTCTTT. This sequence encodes CASSAPGNTEAFF.